These 13 T cell receptor beta chains came from one sample sequenced in a study of T cells after yellow fever vaccination. Via MiXCR, TCRdb re-called the 5' RACE reads, giving one row per CDR3 protein. This sample yields around 320,000 distinct CDR3 sequences, of which roughly a tenth are seen a single time; under 4% belongs to the top ten. The sample consisted of CD4+ T cells sorted from PBMCs, taken 45 days after the yellow fever booster vaccination. These receptors were obtained from a man younger than 35 who received the YFV17D yellow fever vaccine.

This clonotype has ten or more counts. This sequence joins TRBV7-2 and TRBJ1-2; weak D call: TRBD1 (6 bases). V lost 5 bases, J lost 7 bases, and 14 bases lay in between. Germline V gene data show CDR1 as SGHTA and CDR2 as FQGNSA. There are 13 residues in the CDR3. In DNA form, the CDR3 reads TGTGCCAGCAGCGGAGTGGGGGCCGTTGGCTACACCTTC. This codes for CASSGVGAVGYTF.

CDR3 residues: CASSPKVMVGGDEKLFF. CDR3 sequence (DNA): TGCGCCAGCAGCCCGAAGGTGATGGTAGGGGGCGATGAAAAACTGTTTTTT. V gene TRBV4-1 combines with J gene TRBJ1-4; TRBD1 matches 7 bases. Germline CDR1 and CDR2: MGHRA and YSYEKL. The CDR3 covers 17 residues. With 4 bases clipped from V and 6 bases from J, the junction kept 14 bases outside the gene matches.

This clonotype has a handful of counts. V gene TRBV20-1 combines with J gene TRBJ2-1; 8 positions agree with TRBD1. CDR1 is DFQATT, CDR2 SNEGSKA, per germline (reference sequence). V gave up 3 bases and J gave up 6 bases; unmatched junction bases: 10. CDR3 length equals 15 residues. Here the CDR3 reads CSASDTDRVGNEQFF. DNA for the CDR3: TGCAGTGCTAGTGATACGGACAGGGTTGGCAATGAGCAGTTCTTC.

The rearrangement links TRBV7-9 to TRBJ2-3; D is perhaps TRBD2 (6 bases). The germline V gene has CDR1 SEHNR and CDR2 FQNEAQ (reference sequence). The CDR3 is 16 residues long. V lost 5 bases, J lost 7 bases, and 22 bases lay in between. DNA of the CDR3: TGTGCCAGCAGCCCGCGCCTAGCGCCGGGGGTGTATACGCAGTATTTT. Protein sequence: CASSPRLAPGVYTQYF.

The V and J genes are TRBV7-2 and TRBJ2-7; D not certain. Per germline, CDR1 SGHTA and CDR2 FQGNSA. The length of the CDR3 is 14 residues. V gave up 2 bases and J gave up 9 bases, with 17 bases separating them. The CDR3 region is CASSLSLEGFSQYF. In DNA, the CDR3 is TGTGCCAGCAGCTTAAGCCTAGAAGGCTTTTCGCAGTACTTC.

In this sample, this clonotype turned up a few times. V usage is TRBV20-1 and J usage is TRBJ1-5; no firm D call. There are 13 residues in the CDR3. CDR1 and CDR2 from the germline V gene are DFQATT and SNEGSKA (reference sequence). V was pared by 4 bases and J by 7 bases, with 14 bases between. The CDR3 DNA is TGCAGTGCTAAGGACGGGCCTGCGCAGCCCCAGCATTTT. Translating gives CSAKDGPAQPQHF.

This clonotype was seen ten or more times. The chain carries TRBV5-1 and TRBJ1-1; D remains unclear. V gave up 0 bases and J gave up 2 bases, with 8 bases separating them. CDR1 is SGHRS and CDR2 is YFSETQ in the germline V gene. CDR3 length: 14 residues. CDR3 nucleotide sequence: TGCGCCAGCAGCTTGGGGGCAGGAAACACTGAAGCTTTCTTT. Protein product: CASSLGAGNTEAFF. Full variable domain (missing parts from reference TRBV5-1 and TRBJ1-1): KAGVTQTPRYLIKTRGQQVTLSCSPISGHRSVSWYQQTPGQGLQFLFEYFSETQRNKGNFPGRFSGRQFSNSRSEMNVSTLELGDSALYLCASSLGAGNTEAFFGQGTRLTVV.

This clonotype was observed many times. The gene calls are TRBV7-2 and TRBJ2-3, with 8 bases that match TRBD1. With V trimmed by 5 bases and J by 6 bases, 4 bases remained unmatched. The germline gives CDR1 SGHTA, CDR2 FQGNSA. This CDR3 spans 13 amino acids. The CDR3 loop reads CASSDRGSDTQYF. The CDR3, as DNA: TGTGCCAGCAGCGACAGGGGCTCGGATACGCAGTATTTT.

This clonotype came up a few times. The V and J genes are TRBV20-1 and TRBJ2-3; TRBD2 might be the D (7 bases). Trimming stripped 2 bases from V and 6 bases from J, with 21 bases between. The CDR3 sequence is 16 residues long. Germline lookup yields CDR1 DFQATT and CDR2 SNEGSKA (reference sequence). The CDR3: CSARPHRGGPVDTQYF. The CDR3, as DNA: TGCAGTGCTAGACCTCATAGGGGGGGGCCTGTCGATACGCAGTATTTT.

This clonotype was recorded a few times. V usage is TRBV12-3 or TRBV12-4 and J usage is TRBJ2-2, with 10 bases matching TRBD2. V gave up 6 bases and J gave up 8 bases; unmatched junction bases: 12. The CDR3 totals 16 residues. The CDR3 sequence is CASRALGTSVRGELFF. DNA for the CDR3: TGTGCCAGCAGGGCACTCGGGACTAGCGTTAGGGGGGAGCTGTTTTTT.

The chain joins TRBV3-1 to TRBJ2-7, with a tentative D call TRBD2 (6 bases). The CDR3 consists of 15 residues. The V gene lost 4 bases and the J gene lost 1 base, with 14 bases spanning the gap. Germline V gene sequence: CDR1 LGHDT, CDR2 YNNKEL (reference sequence). CDR3 sequence: CASSPRRARSYEQYF. DNA of the CDR3: TGTGCCAGCAGCCCCCGGAGGGCTAGATCCTACGAGCAGTACTTC.

V is TRBV5-1 and J is TRBJ2-3; perhaps TRBD1 as D (5 bases). The CDR3 spans 14 residues. Germline CDR1 reads SGHRS; CDR2 reads YFSETQ. Trimming shortened V by 6 bases and J by 3 bases, and 14 bases separated the two germline ends. The CDR3 reads CASTRGTGTDTQYF. The CDR3 DNA sequence: TGCGCCAGCACTAGGGGAACCGGAACAGATACGCAGTATTTT.

This clonotype occurred many times. The rearrangement links TRBV2 to TRBJ2-2, with TRBD2 matching 12 bases. Per the germline V gene, CDR1 is SNHLY and CDR2 is FYNNEI. Germline trimming cut 4 bases from V and 2 bases from J; bases unmatched to any gene: 14. This CDR3 spans 20 amino acids. The CDR3 is CASSASLAASGGVNTGELFF. As DNA, the CDR3 is TGTGCCAGCAGTGCCTCCCTGGCGGCTAGCGGGGGGGTTAACACCGGGGAGCTGTTTTTT.